This TCR beta chain was recorded in a study of CD8+CD57+ T cells in acquired aplastic anemia. In the study overall: DNA recovered from sorted CD4+ and CD8+ cells had a mean of approximately 3.5 ug. Study findings and constraints: Roughly 31 CD8+ CDR3 sequences were shared between patients and controls.

Genomic DNA acted as the template from which TCR beta VDJ combination and CDR3 sequence profiling were carried out. TCRdb reanalysed the reads using MiXCR and keeps one entry per CDR3 protein. The table has hundreds of thousands of distinct CDR3 sequences, 56% seen once. Note on this clonotype: What it recognizes is unknown.

There are 15 residues in the CDR3. Per germline, CDR1 MGHRA and CDR2 YSYEKL. V trimming: 5 bases; J trimming: 3 bases; junction bases outside the gene matches: 9. An expansion of CD8+CD57+ cells by flow cytometry had been shown in patients chosen for sequencing. Severe acquired aplastic anemia was present in every patient. The study sampled blood from patients who had received no therapy. The TCR sequence derives from a human donor with aplastic anemia. What was sequenced was sorted CD4+, CD8+, or CD8+CD57+ T cells (not recorded which) from PBMCs. The V gene is TRBV4-1, the J gene TRBJ2-7, with TRBD1 identical over 8 bases. CDR3 DNA sequence: TGCGCCAGCAGCGAACAGACAGGGGAGATCTACGAGCAGTACTTC. This translates into CASSEQTGEIYEQYF.